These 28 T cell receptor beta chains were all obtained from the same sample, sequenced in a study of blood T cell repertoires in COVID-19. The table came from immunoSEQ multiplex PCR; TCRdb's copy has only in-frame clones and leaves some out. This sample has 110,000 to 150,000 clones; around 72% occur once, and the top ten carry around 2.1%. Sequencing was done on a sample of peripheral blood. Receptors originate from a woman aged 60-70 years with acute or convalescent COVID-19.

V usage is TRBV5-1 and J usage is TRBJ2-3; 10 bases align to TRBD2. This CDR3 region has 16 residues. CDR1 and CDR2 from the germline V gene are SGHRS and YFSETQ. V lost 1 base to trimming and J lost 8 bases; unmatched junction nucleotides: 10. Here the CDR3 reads CASSLPPAGGPGTQYF. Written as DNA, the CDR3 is TGCGCCAGCAGCTTGCCCCCAGCGGGAGGGCCGGGTACGCAGTATTTT.

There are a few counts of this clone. The CDR3: CASSTWTGGYEQYF. Written as DNA, the CDR3 is TGTGCCAGCAGCACGTGGACAGGGGGCTACGAGCAGTACTTC. The chain is built from TRBV7-9 and TRBJ2-7; 10 positions match TRBD1. The CDR3 sequence is 14 residues long. V was clipped by 5 bases and J by 3 bases; unmatched bases: 4. Germline assignment: CDR1 SEHNR and CDR2 FQNEAQ (reference sequence).

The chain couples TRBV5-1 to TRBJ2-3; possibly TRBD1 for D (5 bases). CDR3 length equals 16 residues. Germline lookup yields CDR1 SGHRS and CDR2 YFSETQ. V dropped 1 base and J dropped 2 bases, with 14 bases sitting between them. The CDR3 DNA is TGCGCCAGCAGCTTGCTGCCGACAGAACTCACAGATACGCAGTATTTT. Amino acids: CASSLLPTELTDTQYF. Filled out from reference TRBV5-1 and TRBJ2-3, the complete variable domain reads KAGVTQTPRYLIKTRGQQVTLSCSPISGHRSVSWYQQTPGQGLQFLFEYFSETQRNKGNFPGRFSGRQFSNSRSEMNVSTLELGDSALYLCASSLLPTELTDTQYFGPGTRLTVL.

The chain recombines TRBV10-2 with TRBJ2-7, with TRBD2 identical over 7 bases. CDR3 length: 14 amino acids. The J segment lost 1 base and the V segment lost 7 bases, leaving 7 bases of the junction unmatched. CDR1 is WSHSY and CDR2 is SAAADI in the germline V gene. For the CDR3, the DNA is TGCGCCAGCAAGACGGGAGGATCATCCTACGAGCAGTACTTC. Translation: CASKTGGSSYEQYF.

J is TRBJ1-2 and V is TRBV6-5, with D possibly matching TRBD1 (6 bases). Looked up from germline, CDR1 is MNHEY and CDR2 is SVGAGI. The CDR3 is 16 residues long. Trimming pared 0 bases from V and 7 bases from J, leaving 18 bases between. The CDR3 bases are TGTGCCAGCAGTTACTCTACAACAGGGAGGGTTGGTGGCTACACCTTC. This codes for CASSYSTTGRVGGYTF.

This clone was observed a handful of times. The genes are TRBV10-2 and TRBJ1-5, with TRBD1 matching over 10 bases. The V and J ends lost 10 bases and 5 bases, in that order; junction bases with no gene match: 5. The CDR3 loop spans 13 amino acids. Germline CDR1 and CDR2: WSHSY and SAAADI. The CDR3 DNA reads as TGCGCCACTCGAGGGACAGGGGATCAGCCCCAGCATTTT. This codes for CATRGTGDQPQHF.

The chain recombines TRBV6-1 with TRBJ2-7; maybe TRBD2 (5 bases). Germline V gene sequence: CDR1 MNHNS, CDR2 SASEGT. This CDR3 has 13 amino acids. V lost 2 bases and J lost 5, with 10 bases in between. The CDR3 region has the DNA TGTGCCAGCAGTGAAACCGTGAGGGACGAGCAGTACTTC. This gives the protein CASSETVRDEQYF.

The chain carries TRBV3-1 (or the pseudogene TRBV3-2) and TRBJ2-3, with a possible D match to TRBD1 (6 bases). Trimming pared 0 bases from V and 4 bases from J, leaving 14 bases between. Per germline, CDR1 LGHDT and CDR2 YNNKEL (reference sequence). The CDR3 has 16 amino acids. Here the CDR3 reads CASSQDPEGEADTQYF. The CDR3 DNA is TGTGCCAGCAGCCAAGATCCTGAGGGGGAAGCAGATACGCAGTATTTT.

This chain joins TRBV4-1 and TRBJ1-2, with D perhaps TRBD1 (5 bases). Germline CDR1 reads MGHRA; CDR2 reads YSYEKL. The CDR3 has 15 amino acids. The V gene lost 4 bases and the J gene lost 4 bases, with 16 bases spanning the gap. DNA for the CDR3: TGCGCCAGCAGCCCTCTTTCTGGGGCCACCTATGGCTACACCTTC. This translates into CASSPLSGATYGYTF.

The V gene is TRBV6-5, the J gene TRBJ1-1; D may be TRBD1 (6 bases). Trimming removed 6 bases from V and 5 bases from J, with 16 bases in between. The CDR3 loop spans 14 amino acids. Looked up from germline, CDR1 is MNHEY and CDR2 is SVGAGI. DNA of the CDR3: TGTGCCAGCAGGCGACAGGCTAAGAGGACTGAAGCTTTCTTT. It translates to CASRRQAKRTEAFF.

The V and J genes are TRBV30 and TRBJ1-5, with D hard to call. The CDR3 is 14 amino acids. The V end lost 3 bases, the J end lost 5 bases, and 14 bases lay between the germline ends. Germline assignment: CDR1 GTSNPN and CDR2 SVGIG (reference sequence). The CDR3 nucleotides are TGTGCCTGGAGCCGGAGAGGTTTGCATCAGCCCCAGCATTTT. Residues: CAWSRRGLHQPQHF.

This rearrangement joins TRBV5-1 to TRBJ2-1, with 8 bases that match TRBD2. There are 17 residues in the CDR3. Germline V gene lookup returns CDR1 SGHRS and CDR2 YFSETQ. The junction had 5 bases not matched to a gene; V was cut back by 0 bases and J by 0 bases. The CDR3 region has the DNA TGCGCCAGCAGCTTGGGAATGGGGACTAGCTCCTACAATGAGCAGTTCTTC. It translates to CASSLGMGTSSYNEQFF.

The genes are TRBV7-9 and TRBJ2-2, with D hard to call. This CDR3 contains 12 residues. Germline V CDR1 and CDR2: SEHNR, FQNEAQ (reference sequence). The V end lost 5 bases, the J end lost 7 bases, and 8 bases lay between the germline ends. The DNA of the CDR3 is TGTGCCAGCAGCCCTCGGGTCGGGGAGCTGTTTTTT. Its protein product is CASSPRVGELFF.

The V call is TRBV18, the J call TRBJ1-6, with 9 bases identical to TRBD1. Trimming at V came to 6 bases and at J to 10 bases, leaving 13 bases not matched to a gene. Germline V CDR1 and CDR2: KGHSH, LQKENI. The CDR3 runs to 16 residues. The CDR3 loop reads CASSPPGQGKNSPLHF. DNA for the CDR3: TGTGCCAGCTCCCCTCCGGGACAGGGAAAGAACTCACCCCTCCACTTT.

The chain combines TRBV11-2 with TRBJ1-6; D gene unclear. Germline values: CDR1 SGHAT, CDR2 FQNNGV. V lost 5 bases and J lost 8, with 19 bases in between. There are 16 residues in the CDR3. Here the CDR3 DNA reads TGTGCCAGCAGCCAATCGGAAAGACTTAAAGATTCACCCCTCCACTTT. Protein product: CASSQSERLKDSPLHF.

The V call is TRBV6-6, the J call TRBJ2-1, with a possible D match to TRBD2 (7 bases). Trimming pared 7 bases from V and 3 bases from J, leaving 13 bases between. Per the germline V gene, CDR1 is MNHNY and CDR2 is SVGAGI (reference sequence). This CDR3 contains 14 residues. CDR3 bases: TGTGCCAGCACCTACAGGGAGGGCTACAATGAGCAGTTCTTC. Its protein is CASTYREGYNEQFF.

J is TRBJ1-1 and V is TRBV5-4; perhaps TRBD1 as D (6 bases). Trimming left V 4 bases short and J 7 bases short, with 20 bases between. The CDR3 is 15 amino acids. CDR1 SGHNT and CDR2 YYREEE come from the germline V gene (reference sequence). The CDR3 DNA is TGTGCCAGCAGCGACCCAACGAGGGGGAATAATGAAGCTTTCTTT. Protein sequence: CASSDPTRGNNEAFF.

This CDR3 reads CASSSRSNQPQHF. CDR3 nucleotide sequence: TGTGCCAGCAGTTCTAGGAGCAATCAGCCCCAGCATTTT. The gene calls are TRBV27 and TRBJ1-5; D is unclear. Trimming shortened V by 4 bases and J by 1 base, and 5 bases separated the two germline ends. CDR1 MNHEY and CDR2 SMNVEV come from the germline V gene (reference sequence). The CDR3 sequence is 13 residues long.

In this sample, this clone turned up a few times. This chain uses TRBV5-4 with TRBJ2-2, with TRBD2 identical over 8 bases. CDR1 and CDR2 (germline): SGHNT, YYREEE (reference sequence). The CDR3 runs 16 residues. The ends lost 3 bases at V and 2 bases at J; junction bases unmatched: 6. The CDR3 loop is CASSSMTSANTGELFF. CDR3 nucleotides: TGTGCCAGCAGCTCGATGACTAGCGCTAACACCGGGGAGCTGTTTTTT.

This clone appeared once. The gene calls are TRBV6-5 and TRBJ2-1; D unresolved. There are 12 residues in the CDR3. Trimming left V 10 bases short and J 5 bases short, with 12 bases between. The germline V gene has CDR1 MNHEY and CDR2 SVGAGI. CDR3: CAILTANNEQFF. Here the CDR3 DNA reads TGTGCCATCCTAACCGCTAACAATGAGCAGTTCTTC.

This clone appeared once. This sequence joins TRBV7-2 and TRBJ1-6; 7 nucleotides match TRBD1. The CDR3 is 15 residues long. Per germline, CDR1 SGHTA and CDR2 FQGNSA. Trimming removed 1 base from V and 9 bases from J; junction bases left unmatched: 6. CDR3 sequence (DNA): TGTGCCAGCAGCTTAGTGGCCGGGACAGTTTCACCCCTCCACTTT. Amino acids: CASSLVAGTVSPLHF. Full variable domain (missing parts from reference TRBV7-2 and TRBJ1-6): GAGVSQSPSNKVTEKGKDVELRCDPISGHTALYWYRQSLGQGLEFLIYFQGNSAPDKSGLPSDRFSAERTGGSVSTLTIQRTQQEDSAVYLCASSLVAGTVSPLHFGNGTRLTVT.

CDR3 amino acids: CASSYAGLTYEQYF. The DNA for the CDR3 is TGTGCCAGCAGTTACGCAGGGTTAACCTACGAGCAGTACTTC. This chain connects TRBV6-5 to TRBJ2-7, with a weak D call TRBD1 (5 bases). This CDR3 has 14 amino acids. Per germline, CDR1 MNHEY and CDR2 SVGAGI. V was pared by 2 bases and J by 2 bases, with 10 bases between.

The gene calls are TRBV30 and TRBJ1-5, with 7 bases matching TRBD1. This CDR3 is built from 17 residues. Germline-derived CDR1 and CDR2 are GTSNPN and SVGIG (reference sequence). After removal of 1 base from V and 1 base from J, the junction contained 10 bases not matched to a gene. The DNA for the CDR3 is TGTGCCTGGAGTGCACGGACAGGCGTATACAGCAATCAGCCCCAGCATTTT. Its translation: CAWSARTGVYSNQPQHF.

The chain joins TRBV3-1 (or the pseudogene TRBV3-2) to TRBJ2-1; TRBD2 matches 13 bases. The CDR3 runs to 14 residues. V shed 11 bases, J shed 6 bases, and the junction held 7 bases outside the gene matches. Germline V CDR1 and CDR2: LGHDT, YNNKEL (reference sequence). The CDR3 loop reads CAAGLAGDFNEQFF. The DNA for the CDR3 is TGTGCCGCAGGACTAGCGGGAGATTTCAATGAGCAGTTCTTC.

CDR3 in amino acids: CATSVSSLGEQYF. Written as DNA, the CDR3 is TGTGCCACCAGTGTTTCTAGCCTTGGTGAGCAGTACTTC. The chain has TRBV24-1 and TRBJ2-7; D perhaps matches TRBD2 (5 bases). Per the germline V gene, CDR1 is KGHDR and CDR2 is SFDVKD. This CDR3 contains 13 residues. Deletions cut 5 bases from V and 7 bases from J, with 14 bases between.

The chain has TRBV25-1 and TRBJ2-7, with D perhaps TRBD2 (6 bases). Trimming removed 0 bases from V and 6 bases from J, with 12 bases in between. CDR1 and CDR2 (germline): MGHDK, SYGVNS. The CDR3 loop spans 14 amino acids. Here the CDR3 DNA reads TGTGCCAGCAGTGAATACCCGATCGGGGGCGAGCAGTACTTC. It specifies CASSEYPIGGEQYF.

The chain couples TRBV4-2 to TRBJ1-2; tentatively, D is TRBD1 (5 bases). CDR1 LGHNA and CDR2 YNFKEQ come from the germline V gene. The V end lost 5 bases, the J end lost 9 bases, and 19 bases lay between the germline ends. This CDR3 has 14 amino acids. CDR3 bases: TGTGCCAGCAGCTCAGCCACCGGTCCAGGGAGCTACACCTTC. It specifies CASSSATGPGSYTF.

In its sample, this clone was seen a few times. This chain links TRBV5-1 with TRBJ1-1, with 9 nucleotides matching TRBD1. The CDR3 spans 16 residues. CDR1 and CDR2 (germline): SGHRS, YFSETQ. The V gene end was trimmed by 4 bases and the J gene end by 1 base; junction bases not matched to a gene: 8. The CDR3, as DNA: TGCGCCAGCAGCCGGACAGGGGTGGGTGGGAACACTGAAGCTTTCTTT. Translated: CASSRTGVGGNTEAFF.